Below, 22 T cell receptor beta chains from the same sample are listed, as sequenced in a study of T-cell reconstitution after alpha-beta-depleted transplantation in children. A TCRbeta library incorporating unique molecular identifiers was prepared. TCRdb re-called the PCR reads with MiXCR, one entry per CDR3 protein. The table lists approximately 70,000 distinct CDR3 sequences, roughly 4.9% of them singletons. The specimen comprised PBMCs, mostly from graft donor cells, sampled 180 days after TCRalphabeta/CD19-depleted stem cell transplant. The receptors come from a boy under three years old who had a stem cell transplant for acute myeloid leukemia, so the T cells may come from the graft donor.

In this sample, this clonotype turned up many times. The chain carries TRBV19 and TRBJ2-1; D gene ambiguous. The CDR3 has 16 residues. Germline CDR1 LNHDA, CDR2 SQIVND (reference sequence). The V and J ends lost 5 bases and 6 bases respectively, with 20 bases between them. This CDR3 is CASSSHPFDLSNEQFF. DNA for the CDR3: TGTGCCAGTAGTTCTCATCCTTTCGACCTCTCCAATGAGCAGTTCTTC.

This clonotype was detected many times. The chain uses TRBV9 and TRBJ1-5; tentative D call: TRBD1 (5 bases). The germline V and J ends were trimmed by 0 bases and 6 bases, with 13 bases remaining between them. The CDR3 length is 15 residues. CDR1 is SGDLS, CDR2 YYNGEE, per germline. The CDR3 region is CASSVDGGKGQPQHF. As DNA, the CDR3 is TGTGCCAGCAGCGTAGACGGGGGAAAAGGTCAGCCCCAGCATTTT.

This clonotype was observed at least ten times. CDR3 sequence: CASSLGLAIYEQYF. The DNA of the CDR3 is TGTGCCAGCAGTCTTGGACTAGCAATCTACGAGCAGTACTTC. This rearrangement joins TRBV12-3 or TRBV12-4 to TRBJ2-7; 8 bases agree with TRBD2. The trim removed 5 bases at V and 3 bases at J, leaving 6 bases unmatched. The CDR3 consists of 14 residues.

This clonotype was seen at least ten times. This chain joins TRBV12-3 or TRBV12-4 and TRBJ1-4, with D uncertain. This CDR3 spans 14 amino acids. The germline V and J ends were trimmed by 5 bases and 5 bases, with 12 bases remaining between them. The CDR3 protein is CASSLTGLNEKLFF. The CDR3 DNA reads TGTGCCAGCAGTCTGACTGGGCTCAATGAAAAACTGTTTTTT.

The chain has TRBV6-5 and TRBJ1-3, with D possibly TRBD1 on 5 matching bases. CDR3 length: 15 amino acids. The V gene lost 0 bases and the J gene lost 4 bases, with 10 bases spanning the gap. Germline V gives CDR1 MNHEY, CDR2 SVGAGI. CDR3 coding DNA: TGTGCCAGCAGTTACTCCGACAGCCCAGGAAACACCATATATTTT. As protein: CASSYSDSPGNTIYF.

The sample holds many counts of this clonotype. The J gene is TRBJ1-1, the V gene TRBV2; D remains unclear. V was clipped by 11 bases and J by 0 bases, with 19 bases between them. The CDR3 covers 15 residues. Per germline, CDR1 SNHLY and CDR2 FYNNEI. The CDR3 region has the DNA TGTGCCTTTCAAGGGCCGACGGAAATGAACACTGAAGCTTTCTTT. It yields the protein CAFQGPTEMNTEAFF.

This clonotype was counted many times. The gene calls are TRBV12-3 or TRBV12-4 and TRBJ2-7; 7 bases agree with TRBD2. The CDR3 totals 12 residues. V lost 5 bases to trimming and J lost 5 bases; unmatched junction nucleotides: 3. In DNA, the CDR3 is TGTGCCAGCAGTGCAGCGGGACACGAGCAGTACTTC. Translating gives CASSAAGHEQYF.

In its sample, this clonotype was seen many times. The V gene is TRBV5-1, the J gene TRBJ2-2; no reliable D call. Trimming shortened V by 2 bases and J by 3 bases, and 8 bases separated the two germline ends. CDR1 is SGHRS, CDR2 YFSETQ, per germline. The CDR3 extends over 14 amino acids. The chain's CDR3 is CASSLGIHTGELFF. In DNA form, the CDR3 reads TGCGCCAGCAGCTTAGGGATTCACACCGGGGAGCTGTTTTTT. Supplemented by reference TRBV5-1 and TRBJ2-2, the full variable domain reads KAGVTQTPRYLIKTRGQQVTLSCSPISGHRSVSWYQQTPGQGLQFLFEYFSETQRNKGNFPGRFSGRQFSNSRSEMNVSTLELGDSALYLCASSLGIHTGELFFGEGSRLTVL.

This clonotype was detected many times. This chain joins TRBV15 and TRBJ1-1; D might be TRBD1 (5 bases). This CDR3 is 13 amino acids long. CDR1 is LNHNV, CDR2 YYDKDF, per germline (reference sequence). Trimming pared 1 base from V and 6 bases from J, leaving 9 bases between. CDR3 in amino acids: CATSRAGLAEAFF. CDR3 DNA: TGTGCCACCAGCAGAGCAGGGTTGGCTGAAGCTTTCTTT.

This clonotype came up many times. The chain joins TRBV12-3 or TRBV12-4 to TRBJ2-1; 9 nucleotides align to TRBD2. The CDR3 has 17 residues. Trimming took 3 bases from V and 0 from J; bases not matched to a gene: 6. The CDR3 loop is CASSFRREGLSYNEQFF. The CDR3 coding sequence is TGTGCCAGCAGTTTCCGGCGGGAGGGCCTCTCCTACAATGAGCAGTTCTTC.

In its sample, this clonotype was seen many times. The chain joins TRBV7-9 to TRBJ2-2; the match to TRBD2 covers 7 bases. The germline CDR1 and CDR2 sequences are SEHNR and FQNEAQ (reference sequence). The CDR3 is made up of 17 amino acids. Unmatched junction bases numbered 9, after V lost 5 bases and J lost 0 bases. CDR3 DNA: TGTGCCAGCAGCCCGCCCACCGGGGGGACGAACACCGGGGAGCTGTTTTTT. It specifies CASSPPTGGTNTGELFF.

This clonotype was detected many times. The chain links TRBV7-8 to TRBJ2-1, with TRBD2 identical over 7 bases. The germline gives CDR1 SGHVS, CDR2 FQNEAQ. Trimming took 0 bases from V and 10 from J; bases not matched to a gene: 9. This CDR3 is 15 amino acids long. This chain's CDR3 is CASSLAGGGFGEQFF. In DNA, the CDR3 is TGTGCCAGCAGCTTAGCGGGGGGGGGATTTGGGGAGCAGTTCTTC.

The sample holds many counts of this clonotype. The chain recombines TRBV29-1 with TRBJ2-7; D remains ambiguous. The CDR3 has 14 residues. With 2 bases removed from V and 1 base from J, the gap between germline ends came to 12 bases. Germline CDR1 SQVTM, CDR2 ANQGSEA. CDR3 nucleotide sequence: TGCAGCGTTGAATGGGAAACAGAGTCCTACGAGCAGTACTTC. Translating gives CSVEWETESYEQYF.

This clonotype was recorded many times. The V and J genes are TRBV7-2 and TRBJ1-2; D uncertain. CDR1 is SGHTA and CDR2 is FQGNSA in the germline V gene. The V end lost 3 bases, the J end lost 14 bases, and 19 bases lay between the germline ends. This CDR3 is 13 amino acids long. CDR3 sequence (DNA): TGTGCCAGCAGCTTGCCAATTAGGACGCCGGGAACCTTC. Its protein product is CASSLPIRTPGTF.

This clonotype was seen ten or more times. The rearrangement uses TRBV20-1 and TRBJ2-5; TRBD2 matches 13 bases. The junction had 24 bases not matched to a gene; V was cut back by 3 bases and J by 5 bases. The length of the CDR3 is 21 residues. Germline V gene data show CDR1 as DFQATT and CDR2 as SNEGSKA (reference sequence). The CDR3: CSARAPGTGGTSGGAYETQYF. CDR3 coding DNA: TGCAGTGCTAGGGCCCCCGGGACAGGCGGTACTAGCGGGGGGGCCTACGAGACCCAGTACTTC.

This clonotype occurred many times. The genes are TRBV4-3 and TRBJ2-7, with D perhaps TRBD1 (6 bases). The ends were cut back, 2 bases at V and 2 bases at J, with 16 bases in the middle. Germline-derived CDR1 and CDR2 are LGHNA and YSLEER. The CDR3 sequence is 16 residues long. CDR3 region: CASSQTDGTNTYEQYF. In DNA, the CDR3 is TGCGCCAGCAGCCAAACGGACGGGACAAACACCTACGAGCAGTACTTC.

This clonotype was observed at least ten times. The chain couples TRBV12-3 or TRBV12-4 to TRBJ1-1; 10 nucleotides align to TRBD1. CDR3 size: 12 residues. Trimming cost V 7 bases and J 11 bases; bases outside gene matches: 7. CDR3 sequence reads: CASTDRGLYAFF. The CDR3 DNA follows: TGTGCCAGCACTGACAGGGGGCTCTATGCTTTCTTT.

This clonotype was picked up many times. J is TRBJ2-7 and V is TRBV28; D not certain. The CDR3 contains 13 residues. CDR1 is MDHEN, CDR2 SYDVKM, per germline. Trimming took 3 bases from V and 2 from J, leaving 8 bases between them. The chain's CDR3 is CASSFEWTYEQYV. CDR3 bases: TGTGCCAGCAGTTTTGAGTGGACCTACGAGCAGTACGTC.

This clonotype was recorded many times. The chain has TRBV24-1 and TRBJ1-6; D is uncertain. The CDR3 spans 14 residues. The V and J ends lost 5 bases and 7 bases respectively, with 11 bases between them. Germline-derived CDR1 and CDR2 are KGHDR and SFDVKD. DNA of the CDR3: TGTGCCACCAGTGGACCCGGGCACAATTCACCCCTCCACTTT. Amino acid sequence: CATSGPGHNSPLHF.

There are many counts of this clonotype. V gene TRBV7-2 combines with J gene TRBJ2-5, with 9 bases matching TRBD1. This CDR3 comprises 13 residues. Per the germline V gene, CDR1 is SGHTA and CDR2 is FQGNSA. The V gene end was trimmed by 8 bases and the J gene end by 7 bases; junction bases not matched to a gene: 8. The DNA for the CDR3 is TGTGCCAGCTCGCCGGGACAGGGTGGGACCCAGTACTTC. This encodes CASSPGQGGTQYF. The whole variable domain, remainder taken from reference TRBV7-2 and TRBJ2-5, is GAGVSQSPSNKVTEKGKDVELRCDPISGHTALYWYRQSLGQGLEFLIYFQGNSAPDKSGLPSDRFSAERTGGSVSTLTIQRTQQEDSAVYLCASSPGQGGTQYFGPGTRLLVL.

This clonotype was observed at least ten times. J is TRBJ1-6 and V is TRBV11-2; 7 positions agree with TRBD1. The CDR3 has 15 residues. The germline CDR1 and CDR2 sequences are SGHAT and FQNNGV. Trimming removed 5 bases from V and 6 bases from J; junction bases left unmatched: 7. The CDR3 bases are TGTGCCAGCAGCGTCCAGACAGGGTCTAATTCACCCCTCCACTTT. Amino acids: CASSVQTGSNSPLHF.

The rearrangement uses TRBV23-1 and TRBJ2-2, with unresolved D. TRBV23-1 is sorted into the ORF group, with uncertain function. The CDR3 covers 12 residues. The V and J ends lost 6 bases and 1 base respectively, with 3 bases between them. CDR3 amino acids: CASRENTGELFF. The CDR3 coding sequence is TGCGCCAGCAGAGAGAACACCGGGGAGCTGTTTTTT.